A single T cell receptor beta chain is shown here with its context. There is no known antigen for this receptor. No quality values exist for individual bases; no much larger clone is one base distant. In light of the paper, this sample's time point label describes: progressive disease on ibrutinib. For TCR beta library preparation, approximately 2 micrograms of genomic DNA were isolated from cryopreserved PBMCs. Longitudinal blood samples from CLL patients on ibrutinib monotherapy underwent high-throughput TCR beta sequencing. Patients were enrolled in a phase 2 open-label single-center ibrutinib monotherapy trial. These data come from a study of cytotoxic CD8 clonotypes in ibrutinib-treated CLL (dated by TCRdb to about 2021). General notes on the study: The cohort had 11 relapsed/refractory and more than 14 treatment-naive patients; roughly 17 were IGHV unmutated. Cryopreserved peripheral blood mononuclear cells were collected before treatment, at response, and at either disease progression or sustained remission. Partial responses were observed in approximately 24 patients and complete responses in 2; after a median follow-up of around 68 months, remission was maintained in approximately 14 patients and progression was observed in 12. Of the 85 to 95 participants in the trial, roughly 25 had longitudinal samples available. Response samples were taken after a median of roughly eleven months on treatment, ranging from roughly 6 to 36 months. Samples averaged about 260,000 productive templates and 80,000 to 100,000 productive rearrangements. Every remission and progressive disease sample was obtained while ibrutinib was still being received by the patients. The study at large found these results: At ibrutinib response clonality went up, during sustained remission it held steady, and at progression it dropped back toward baseline. At baseline, clonality was higher than in age-matched healthy donors and showed a strong correlation with circulating CD8+ T-cell counts. Sampling times were not matched between patients in sustained remission and patients whose disease was progressing, and lymph node repertoires were not examined. Public clonotypes were rare and either contracted or stayed stable during treatment, and the rise in clonality at ibrutinib response reflected the expansion of private clonotypes.

Based on the germline V gene (reference sequence), the CDR1 and CDR2 sequences are LNHNV and YYDKDF. At the junction V is shortened by 3 bases and J by 1 base, with 10 bases in between. From the cysteine through the phenylalanine, the CDR3 covers 14 amino acids. Of all the DNA, just the CDR3 is kept, 42 bases in frame from base 1. A MiSeq instrument was used for deep resolution sequencing, which targeted depths ranging from 1 in 1 million up to 1 in 200,000 T cells, with coverage averaging 10x for each clonotype. TCR beta libraries were generated with the immunoSEQ hsTCRB Kit. The source study handled its data this way. ImmunoSEQ Data Assistant and ImmunoSEQ Analyzer were used for data analysis, and V, D and J genes were assigned according to IMGT definitions. Clonality, which ranges from 0 to 1, was calculated as one minus the normalized Shannon entropy of productive rearrangement frequencies. Only overrepresented clonotypes making up at least 0.05% of each patient's repertoire were included in the public clonotype analysis. Thirteen age-matched healthy donor repertoires from immuneACCESS were used as controls for clonality. Sourced from immuneACCESS, this table was stored by TCRdb with only in-frame sequences that have V and J called. A share of the clones is absent; for the studies checked, an unresolved V gene accounts for under half, and the remainder has no known explanation. The V and J calls and clone size come from that table; D and trimming were worked out from the DNA. Recorded for this sample are 70,000 to 85,000 clones; over 75% of them occurred a single time. Jointly, the top ten make up 7.5% to 9.5% of the sample.

The rearrangement joined TRBV15 to TRBJ2-7; the D segment is perhaps TRBD1 or TRBD2, each sharing 5 matched bases. The sequencing used PBMCs, collected at disease progression, from a patient treated with ibrutinib. This receptor was identified in a human donor with chronic lymphocytic leukemia. The CDR3 here reads CATSRGEGSYEQYF. In nucleotides, the sequence is TGTGCCACCAGCAGGGGGGAAGGATCCTACGAGCAGTACTTC.